This T cell receptor (beta chain) was documented in a study of cytomegalovirus exposure and HLA in healthy donors. Germline values: CDR1 KGHSH, CDR2 LQKENI. Trimming pared 4 bases from V and 6 bases from J, leaving 28 bases between. This CDR3 contains 18 residues. Vbeta (60) and Jbeta (13) primers were used in the PCR. Libraries were prepared by immunoSEQ multiplex PCR; TCRdb keeps only in-frame clonotypes and omits some of them. The sample carries about 160,000 clones, roughly 87% recorded once. V and J are TRBV18 and TRBJ2-7, with D possibly matching TRBD1 (6 bases). Sequenced input: PBMCs. This clonotype was sampled from a woman aged 25 to 39 in good health and CMV-seronegative. The CDR3: CASSLTVAFRAGDPEQYF. In nucleotides, the CDR3 is TGTGCCAGCTCACTGACAGTCGCTTTCCGGGCAGGGGACCCCGAGCAGTACTTC.